These 9 T cell receptor beta chains came from one sample sequenced in a study of CD8+CD57+ T cells in acquired aplastic anemia. TCR beta VDJ and CDR3 profiles were obtained from a genomic DNA template. In TCRdb, the reads were re-called with MiXCR into one record per CDR3 protein. Here the sample spans around 430,000 distinct CDR3 sequences, about a third being singletons. It was patients with CD8+CD57+ cell expansion by flow cytometry who were chosen for sequencing. The specimen was sorted CD4+, CD8+, or CD8+CD57+ T cells (not recorded which) from PBMCs. These receptors were obtained from a human donor with aplastic anemia.

This clonotype was seen more than once but under ten times. CDR3 DNA: TGTGCCAGCAGCTTAGTATCCGGACAGGCTGGAAAACTGTTTTTT. Amino acid sequence: CASSLVSGQAGKLFF. V and J are TRBV7-2 and TRBJ1-4; 7 bases map to TRBD1. V gave up 1 base and J gave up 10 bases; unmatched junction bases: 9. This CDR3 spans 15 amino acids. CDR1 is SGHTA and CDR2 is FQGNSA in the germline V gene.

A note on this clonotype: One end of the junction varies from germline; a read error may be responsible. The J gene is TRBJ2-5, the V gene TRBV10-3, with D unresolved. The germline CDR1 and CDR2 sequences are ENHRY and SYGVKD. This CDR3 is built from 15 residues. CDR3 DNA sequence: TGTGCCAGCAGTTACTCGAAAAAGACACAAGAGACCCAGTACTTC. Amino acid sequence: CASSYSKKTQETQYF.

This clonotype has more than one count but fewer than ten. The chain is built from TRBV5-8 and TRBJ1-5, with a tentative D call TRBD1 (6 bases). Looked up from germline, CDR1 is SGHTS and CDR2 is YDEGEE. CDR3 size: 15 residues. Trimming stripped 4 bases from V and 0 bases from J, with 11 bases between. CDR3 region: CASSRDTYSNQPQHF. CDR3 sequence (DNA): TGTGCCAGCAGCCGGGACACTTATAGCAATCAGCCCCAGCATTTT.

Concerning this clonotype itself: A much larger clone is a single base away; this may be a read error. This CDR3 is missing its conserved last phenylalanine or tryptophan, likely due to a read error. The J gene is TRBJ2-3, the V gene TRBV20-1; D unresolved. V was trimmed by 0 bases and J by 3 bases, leaving 7 bases between them. This CDR3 contains 13 residues. Germline V lookup: CDR1 DFQATT, CDR2 SNEGSKA (reference sequence). CDR3 region: CSARDLGTDTQYS. The DNA of the CDR3 is TGCAGTGCTAGAGATCTGGGGACAGATACGCAGTATTCT.

V gene TRBV30 combines with J gene TRBJ1-5, with a weak D call TRBD1 (5 bases). Trimming pared 2 bases from V and 4 bases from J, leaving 9 bases between. The CDR3 consists of 13 residues. Per the germline V gene, CDR1 is GTSNPN and CDR2 is SVGIG (reference sequence). CDR3: CAWSRGQNQPQHF. The CDR3 DNA sequence: TGTGCCTGGAGTAGGGGCCAGAATCAGCCCCAGCATTTT.

There are many counts of this clonotype. The V call is TRBV24-1, the J call TRBJ2-1, with D tentatively TRBD1 or TRBD2 (5 bases each). V gave up 4 bases and J gave up 8 bases, with 14 bases separating them. The CDR3 has 14 amino acids. The V gene's germline CDR1 is KGHDR and CDR2 SFDVKD. This CDR3 reads CATSDPGAGYEQFF. The CDR3 DNA reads TGTGCCACCAGTGACCCCGGGGCGGGTTATGAGCAGTTCTTC.

This clonotype appeared many times. This chain joins TRBV10-1 and TRBJ2-5; weak D call: TRBD1 (7 bases). The V end was cut by 4 bases, the J end by 10 bases, with 13 bases between. Looked up from germline, CDR1 is WNHNN and CDR2 is SYGVQD (reference sequence). The CDR3 covers 12 residues. The CDR3 loop reads CASSASGGIQYF. The CDR3 region has the DNA TGCGCCAGCAGTGCGTCAGGGGGGATCCAGTACTTC.

The V call is TRBV20-1, the J call TRBJ2-1, with D possibly TRBD1 on 5 matching bases. The CDR3 is made up of 14 amino acids. Germline V gene sequence: CDR1 DFQATT, CDR2 SNEGSKA (reference sequence). V lost 4 bases, J lost 12 bases, and 22 bases lay in between. CDR3 sequence (DNA): TGCAGTGCTACCGATCCTCTAGACAGCGACTCGCAGTTCTTC. As protein: CSATDPLDSDSQFF.

Concerning this clonotype: A much larger clone differs by one base, so this may be a read error. The CDR3 does not close with the conserved phenylalanine or tryptophan, likely indicating a read error. The J gene is TRBJ1-1, the V gene TRBV29-1; possible D gene TRBD1, 5 bases. Trimming took off 4 bases at V and 7 bases at J, with 16 bases between the two ends. This CDR3 spans 13 amino acids. From germline, CDR1 is SQVTM and CDR2 ANQGSEA. Here the CDR3 DNA reads TGCAGCGTTGTATTGGTAGGGGCTAGTGAAGCTTTCCTT. Residues: CSVVLVGASEAFL.